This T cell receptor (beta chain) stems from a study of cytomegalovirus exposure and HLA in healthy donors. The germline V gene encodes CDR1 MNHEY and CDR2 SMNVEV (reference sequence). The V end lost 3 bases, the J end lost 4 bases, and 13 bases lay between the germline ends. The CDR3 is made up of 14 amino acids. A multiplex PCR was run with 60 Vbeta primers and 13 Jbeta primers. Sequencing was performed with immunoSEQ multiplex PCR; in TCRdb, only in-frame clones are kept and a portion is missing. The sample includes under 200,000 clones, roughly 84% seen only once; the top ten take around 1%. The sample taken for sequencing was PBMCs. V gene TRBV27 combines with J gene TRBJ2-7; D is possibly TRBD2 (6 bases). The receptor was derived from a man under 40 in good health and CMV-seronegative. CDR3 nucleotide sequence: TGTGCCAGCAGTTTCGCGGGACGGGGGTACGAGCAGTACTTC. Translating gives CASSFAGRGYEQYF.